This is a list of T cell receptor beta chains from one sample in a study of OX40 agonist ivuxolimab in advanced cancers. The table came from immunoSEQ multiplex PCR; TCRdb's copy has only in-frame clones and leaves some out. The sample yields around 21,000 clones, about 85% seen once. The source was CD4+ or CD8+ T cells sorted from blood, collected in a trial of the OX40 agonist ivuxolimab. The source is an adult with an advanced solid tumor such as melanoma, head and neck, liver or kidney cancer. Each CDR3 is given with its conserved first and last residue. A D gene is named only where the DNA matches it firmly.

V gene: TRBV5-5; J gene: TRBJ2-1; D gene: .; CDR3 DNA: TGTGCCAGCAGCTACCTGGACATCTCTCAGGAGCAGTTCTTC; CDR3 protein: CASSYLDISQEQFF
V gene: TRBV2; J gene: TRBJ2-7; D gene: TRBD1; CDR3 DNA: TGTGCCAGCAGGTATCAGGGACAGCCGGGGGAGCAGTACTTC; CDR3 protein: CASRYQGQPGEQYF
V gene: TRBV11-2; J gene: TRBJ2-7; D gene: TRBD2; CDR3 DNA: TGTGCGGGGGGGACCGGCGATACCTACGAGCAGTACTTC; CDR3 protein: CAGGTGDTYEQYF
V gene: TRBV11-2; J gene: TRBJ1-1; D gene: .; CDR3 DNA: TGTGCCAGCAGCTTCGGACCGGAAGCTTTCTTT; CDR3 protein: CASSFGPEAFF
V gene: TRBV7-9; J gene: TRBJ1-2; D gene: .; CDR3 DNA: TGTGCCAGCAGCTTAGAGCAGGGTGGCTATGGCTACACCTTC; CDR3 protein: CASSLEQGGYGYTF
V gene: TRBV5-1; J gene: TRBJ1-1; D gene: .; CDR3 DNA: TGCGCCAGCAGCTTGTTCCTAGCCCGGCCAGGGGACACTGAAGCTTTCTTT; CDR3 protein: CASSLFLARPGDTEAFF
V gene: TRBV10-3; J gene: TRBJ2-4; D gene: .; CDR3 DNA: TGTGCCATCAGTCCATCGGATAAGGGGGAACTAGCCAAAAACATTCAGTACTTC; CDR3 protein: CAISPSDKGELAKNIQYF
V gene: TRBV13; J gene: TRBJ1-1; D gene: .; CDR3 DNA: TGTGCCAGCAGCTTATCGAGGTTTGGGGGCACTGAAGCTTTCTTT; CDR3 protein: CASSLSRFGGTEAFF
V gene: TRBV4-1; J gene: TRBJ1-4; D gene: .; CDR3 DNA: TGCGCCAGCAGCCAAGAAACAGCGAATGAAAAACTGTTTTTT; CDR3 protein: CASSQETANEKLFF
V gene: TRBV20-1; J gene: TRBJ1-2; D gene: .; CDR3 DNA: TGCAGTGCTTCAGCTGGTGGCTACACCTTC; CDR3 protein: CSASAGGYTF
V gene: TRBV2; J gene: TRBJ2-7; D gene: .; CDR3 DNA: TGTGCCAGCAGTGATAATACCTACGAGCAGTACTTC; CDR3 protein: CASSDNTYEQYF
V gene: TRBV10-3; J gene: TRBJ2-7; D gene: TRBD1; CDR3 DNA: TGTGCCACCAACGAACAGGGGGGTACCTACGAGCAGTACTTC; CDR3 protein: CATNEQGGTYEQYF
V gene: TRBV4-2; J gene: TRBJ1-3; D gene: .; CDR3 DNA: TGTGCCAGCAGCCCGATTCTTGGCTCTGGAAACACCATATATTTT; CDR3 protein: CASSPILGSGNTIYF
V gene: TRBV19; J gene: TRBJ2-7; D gene: TRBD1; CDR3 DNA: TGTGCCAGTAGTATAGGGACAGGGGTCTACGAGCAGTACTTC; CDR3 protein: CASSIGTGVYEQYF
V gene: TRBV6-5; J gene: TRBJ2-3; D gene: .; CDR3 DNA: TGTGCCAGCAGTTACCGGGGGCAGGAACCCACAGATACGCAGTATTTT; CDR3 protein: CASSYRGQEPTDTQYF
V gene: TRBV7-9; J gene: TRBJ2-1; D gene: TRBD2; CDR3 DNA: TGTGCCAGCAGCTTAGCGGCGGGGGGGGACAATGAGCAGTTCTTC; CDR3 protein: CASSLAAGGDNEQFF
V gene: TRBV27; J gene: TRBJ2-7; D gene: TRBD1; CDR3 DNA: TGTGCCAGCAGTTCCTCCGGGACAGGAGGGTCCTACGAGCAGTACTTC; CDR3 protein: CASSSSGTGGSYEQYF
V gene: TRBV1; J gene: TRBJ2-1; D gene: .; CDR3 DNA: TGCACCAGCAGCCCCCTCGGGACTAGCGGGGGGCAGCAGTTCTTC; CDR3 protein: CTSSPLGTSGGQQFF
V gene: TRBV11-2; J gene: TRBJ1-1; D gene: .; CDR3 DNA: TGTGCCAGCAGCTCCAGGAGCACTGAAGCTTTCTTT; CDR3 protein: CASSSRSTEAFF
V gene: TRBV9; J gene: TRBJ2-5; D gene: .; CDR3 DNA: TGTGCCAGCAGCCCGGAAGGGGGGATAGAAGAGACCCAGTACTTC; CDR3 protein: CASSPEGGIEETQYF
V gene: TRBV5-1; J gene: TRBJ2-1; D gene: TRBD1; CDR3 DNA: TGCGCCAGCAGCTGGACAGGGGGAAATGAGCAGTTCTTC; CDR3 protein: CASSWTGGNEQFF
V gene: TRBV7-8; J gene: TRBJ2-3; D gene: .; CDR3 DNA: TGTGCCAGCGATACAATCGGACCAGATACGCAGTATTTT; CDR3 protein: CASDTIGPDTQYF
V gene: TRBV9; J gene: TRBJ1-5; D gene: .; CDR3 DNA: TGTGCCAGCAGCGTGGGGGCCGGGCAGCCCCAGCATTTT; CDR3 protein: CASSVGAGQPQHF